This TCR beta chain was profiled in a study of cytomegalovirus exposure and HLA in healthy donors. Germline CDR1 KGHSH, CDR2 LQKENI. Trimming removed 1 base at V and 8 bases at J, with 14 bases between. This CDR3 spans 15 amino acids. The assay was immunoSEQ multiplex PCR, and TCRdb's table has in-frame clones only and misses some. The sample holds over 100,000 clones, around 89% seen once. The chain is built from TRBV18 and TRBJ1-4, with a weak D call TRBD1 (6 bases). The receptor was derived from a woman between 18 and 30 years old in good health and CMV-seropositive. Sequencing used PBMCs. The DNA of the CDR3 is TGTGCCAGCTCACCACAAACAGGGTGGGGAGAAAAACTGTTTTTT. Translating it yields CASSPQTGWGEKLFF.